This record covers a single T cell receptor (beta chain). The study recruited people aged 18 to 89 years across around 23 US areas. Donors were grouped by their self-reported clinical history. The sample belongs to a study of blood T cell repertoires in COVID-19. Study information: COVID-19 samples, acute and convalescent, were from the United States, Italy and Spain. T cells, B-cell-depleted T cells, or PBMCs provided the cDNA or gDNA that served as material.

Generated by immunoSEQ multiplex PCR, the TCRdb table keeps only in-frame clones and is missing some. The sample contains around 170,000 clones, 86% of which appear only once. The sequence derives from a woman aged 30 to 39 who had recovered from COVID-19. Sequenced: PBMCs or T cells enriched from blood (not recorded which).

CDR3 in amino acids: CASSLISVTEAFF. CDR3 DNA: TGTGCCAGCAGTTTAATTTCGGTCACTGAAGCTTTCTTT. The rearrangement uses TRBV28 and TRBJ1-1, with unresolved D. Germline CDR1 MDHEN, CDR2 SYDVKM. Trimming stripped 2 bases from V and 4 bases from J, with 8 bases between. This CDR3 comprises 13 residues.